The 9 T cell receptor beta chains in this list originate from one sample, sequenced in a study of blood T cell repertoires in COVID-19. The assay was immunoSEQ multiplex PCR, and TCRdb's table has in-frame clones only and misses some. The sample contains about 300,000 clones, nearly 90% of which appear only once. What was sequenced was PBMCs or T cells enriched from blood (not recorded which). These receptor sequences come from a woman in her twenties or thirties who had recovered from COVID-19.

The chain recombines TRBV3-1 (or the pseudogene TRBV3-2) with TRBJ2-7, with 7 bases matching TRBD2. Germline V gene sequence: CDR1 LGHDT, CDR2 YNNKEL (reference sequence). This CDR3 has 15 residues. The junction had 4 bases not matched to a gene; V was cut back by 0 bases and J by 2 bases. The CDR3 here is CASSQDPAGPYEQYF. In DNA form, the CDR3 reads TGTGCCAGCAGCCAAGATCCAGCGGGGCCCTACGAGCAGTACTTC.

J is TRBJ1-1 and V is TRBV10-1, with TRBD1 identical over 8 bases. This CDR3 has 14 residues. The junction had 7 bases not matched to a gene; V was cut back by 8 bases and J by 2 bases. Per germline, CDR1 WNHNN and CDR2 SYGVQD (reference sequence). The CDR3 coding sequence is TGCGCCAGCCTGGCGGGACAGGTCAACACTGAAGCTTTCTTT. Translation: CASLAGQVNTEAFF.

The V and J genes are TRBV6-1 and TRBJ1-1; 7 nucleotides match TRBD1. V was clipped by 2 bases and J by 5 bases; unmatched bases: 5. The germline V gene has CDR1 MNHNS and CDR2 SASEGT. The CDR3 covers 14 residues. CDR3 amino acids: CASSELGGGTEAFF. CDR3 coding DNA: TGTGCCAGCAGTGAACTAGGGGGCGGTACTGAAGCTTTCTTT.

The chain employs TRBV27 and TRBJ1-1, with unresolved D. V gave up 6 bases and J gave up 1 base, with 12 bases separating them. From germline, CDR1 is MNHEY and CDR2 SMNVEV (reference sequence). The CDR3 totals 14 residues. CDR3 in amino acids: CASSAFRGNTEAFF. CDR3 nucleotide sequence: TGTGCCAGCAGCGCCTTCCGAGGGAACACTGAAGCTTTCTTT.

CDR3 coding DNA: TGCAGCGTGAGACACGCGAACACTGAAGCTTTCTTT. It specifies CSVRHANTEAFF. This chain uses TRBV29-1 with TRBJ1-1; D gene uncertain. The CDR3 sequence is 12 residues long. Trimming left V 6 bases short and J 1 base short, with 9 bases between. Germline lookup yields CDR1 SQVTM and CDR2 ANQGSEA.

V and J are TRBV30 and TRBJ1-1, with D possibly being TRBD1 (5 bases). The V end was cut by 2 bases, the J end by 3 bases, with 10 bases between. The CDR3 contains 13 residues. CDR1 is GTSNPN and CDR2 is SVGIG in the germline V gene (reference sequence). The chain's CDR3 is CAWSTDSYTEAFF. CDR3 in DNA: TGTGCCTGGAGTACCGACAGCTACACTGAAGCTTTCTTT.

The rearrangement uses TRBV19 and TRBJ1-2; D is uncertain. Germline-derived CDR1 and CDR2 are LNHDA and SQIVND (reference sequence). The V end was cut by 3 bases, the J end by 1 base, with 9 bases between. This CDR3 spans 14 amino acids. This CDR3 reads CASSIRNFNYGYTF. The CDR3 bases are TGTGCCAGTAGTATCCGCAACTTTAACTATGGCTACACCTTC. The variable domain in full, with the rest retrieved from reference TRBV19 and TRBJ1-2, is DGGITQSPKYLFRKEGQNVTLSCEQNLNHDAMYWYRQDPGQGLRLIYYSQIVNDFQKGDIAEGYSVSREKKESFPLTVTSAQKNPTAFYLCASSIRNFNYGYTFGSGTRLTVV.

The rearrangement uses TRBV30 and TRBJ1-1; TRBD1 might be the D (5 bases). The CDR3 consists of 14 residues. The germline V and J ends were trimmed by 3 bases and 10 bases, with 21 bases remaining between them. Germline loops: CDR1 GTSNPN, CDR2 SVGIG (reference sequence). This chain's CDR3 is CAWSSRASTQGAFF. CDR3 nucleotide sequence: TGTGCCTGGAGCTCCAGGGCCTCCACACAAGGAGCTTTCTTT.

This clone was seen more than once but under ten times. The chain is built from TRBV9 and TRBJ2-5, with 14 bases fitting TRBD2. With V trimmed by 4 bases and J by 0 bases, 5 bases remained unmatched. The germline CDR1 and CDR2 sequences are SGDLS and YYNGEE. The CDR3 extends over 17 amino acids. In nucleotides, the CDR3 is TGTGCCAGCAGCCCCGGACTAGCGGGGGGTTACCAAGAGACCCAGTACTTC. Protein sequence: CASSPGLAGGYQETQYF.